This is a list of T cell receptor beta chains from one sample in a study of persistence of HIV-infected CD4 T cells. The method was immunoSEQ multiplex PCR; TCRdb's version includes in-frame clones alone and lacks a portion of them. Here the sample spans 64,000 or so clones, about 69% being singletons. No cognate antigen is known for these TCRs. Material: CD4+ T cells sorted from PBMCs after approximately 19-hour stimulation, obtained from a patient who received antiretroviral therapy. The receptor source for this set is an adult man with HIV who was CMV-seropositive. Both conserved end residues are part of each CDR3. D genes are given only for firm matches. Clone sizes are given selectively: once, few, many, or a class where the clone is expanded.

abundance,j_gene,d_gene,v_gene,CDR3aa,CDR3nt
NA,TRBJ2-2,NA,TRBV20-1,CSASMGGGELFF,TGCAGTGCTAGTATGGGGGGCGGGGAGCTGTTTTTT
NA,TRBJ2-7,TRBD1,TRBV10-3,CAISEGVGGQPYEQYF,TGTGCCATCAGCGAAGGAGTAGGGGGACAGCCCTACGAGCAGTACTTC
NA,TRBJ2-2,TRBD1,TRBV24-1,CATKGQGRSGELFF,TGTGCCACCAAGGGACAGGGGAGGAGCGGGGAGCTGTTTTTT
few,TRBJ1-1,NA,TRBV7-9,CASNRDTSWEAFF,TGTGCCAGCAACCGGGACACGTCGTGGGAAGCTTTCTTT
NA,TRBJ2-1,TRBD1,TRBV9,CASSASTGLQQFF,TGTGCCAGCAGCGCCTCGACAGGGTTGCAGCAGTTCTTC
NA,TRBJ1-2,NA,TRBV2,CASSEGQNYGYTF,TGTGCCAGCAGTGAAGGACAGAACTATGGCTACACCTTC
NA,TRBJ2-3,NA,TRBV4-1,CASSLQGGGITDTQYF,TGCGCCAGCAGCCTTCAGGGGGGGGGAATTACAGATACGCAGTATTTT
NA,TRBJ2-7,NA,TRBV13,CASSRWDSAYEQYF,TGTGCCAGCAGCCGCTGGGACTCCGCCTACGAGCAGTACTTC
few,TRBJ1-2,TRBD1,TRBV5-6,CASSLGRGANYGYTF,TGTGCCAGCAGCTTAGGCAGGGGGGCTAACTATGGCTACACCTTC
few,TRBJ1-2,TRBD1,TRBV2,CASIGGTGVRDNYGYTF,TGTGCCAGCATAGGGGGAACAGGGGTTAGAGATAACTATGGCTACACCTTC
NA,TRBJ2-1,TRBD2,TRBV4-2,CASSQDWGSGGYNEQFF,TGTGCCAGCAGCCAAGATTGGGGTAGCGGGGGTTACAATGAGCAGTTCTTC
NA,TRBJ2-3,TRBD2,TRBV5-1,CASSLAGRGDTDTQYF,TGCGCCAGCAGCTTGGCTGGGCGGGGGGACACAGATACGCAGTATTTT
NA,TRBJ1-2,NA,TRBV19,CASYEGNYGYTF,TGTGCCAGTTATGAGGGGAACTATGGCTACACCTTC
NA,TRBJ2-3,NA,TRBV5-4,CASSFEDSDTQYF,TGTGCCAGCAGCTTCGAGGATTCAGATACGCAGTATTTT
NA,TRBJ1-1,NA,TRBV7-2,CASSLTPSTGGTEAFF,TGTGCCAGCAGCCTAACTCCCTCGACGGGGGGCACTGAAGCTTTCTTT
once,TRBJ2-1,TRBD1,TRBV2,CASSETGEGNEQFF,TGTGCCAGCAGTGAGACAGGGGAAGGCAATGAGCAGTTCTTC
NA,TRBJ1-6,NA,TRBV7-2,CASSAPPGGFGSPLHF,TGTGCCAGCAGCGCCCCTCCCGGGGGGTTCGGATCACCCCTCCACTTT
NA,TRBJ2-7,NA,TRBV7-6,CASSFGNEQYF,TGTGCCAGCAGCTTTGGCAACGAGCAGTACTTC
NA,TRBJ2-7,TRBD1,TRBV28,CASGGQGASYEQYF,TGTGCCAGCGGGGGGCAGGGGGCCTCCTACGAGCAGTACTTC
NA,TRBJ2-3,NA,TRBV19,CASLSGGGPTDTQYF,TGTGCCAGTCTCTCCGGTGGGGGGCCCACAGATACGCAGTATTTT
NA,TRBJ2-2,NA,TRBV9,CASSATVNTGELFF,TGTGCCAGCAGCGCCACAGTGAACACCGGGGAGCTGTTTTTT
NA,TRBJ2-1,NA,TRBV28,CASSFKNEQFF,TGTGCCAGCAGTTTTAAAAATGAGCAGTTCTTC
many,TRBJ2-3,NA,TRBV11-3,CASSFQGTDTQYF,TGTGCCAGCAGCTTCCAGGGGACAGATACGCAGTATTTT
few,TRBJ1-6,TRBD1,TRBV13,CASSLGGQGFYNSPLHF,TGTGCCAGCAGCTTAGGGGGACAGGGGTTCTATAATTCACCCCTCCACTTT
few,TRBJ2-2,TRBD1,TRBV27,CASSSGTGTGELFF,TGTGCCAGCAGTTCCGGGACAGGGACCGGGGAGCTGTTTTTT
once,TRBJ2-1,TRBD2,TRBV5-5,CASSFVIWTSGENEQFF,TGTGCCAGCAGCTTCGTGATCTGGACTAGCGGGGAAAATGAGCAGTTCTTC
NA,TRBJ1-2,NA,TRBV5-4,CASSLRTVGSGGYTF,TGTGCCAGCAGCTTGAGGACAGTCGGTAGTGGAGGCTACACCTTC
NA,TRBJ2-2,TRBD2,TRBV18,CASSPPGLAGAMNTGELFF,TGTGCCAGCTCACCACCGGGACTAGCGGGGGCAATGAACACCGGGGAGCTGTTTTTT
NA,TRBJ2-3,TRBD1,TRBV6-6,CASIGTGTGYTDTQYF,TGTGCCAGCATAGGCACCGGGACAGGGTACACAGATACGCAGTATTTT
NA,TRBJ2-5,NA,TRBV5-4,CASSWGSVDLETQYF,TGTGCCAGCAGCTGGGGATCCGTTGATTTAGAGACCCAGTACTTC
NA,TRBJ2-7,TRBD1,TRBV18,CASSPLDRGLYEQYF,TGTGCCAGCTCACCACTGGACAGGGGGCTATACGAGCAGTACTTC